This T cell receptor beta chain was sequenced for a study of CXCR3-negative and CXCR3-positive naive CD8 T cells. Study findings and constraints: Both naive subsets, CXCR3-negative and CXCR3-positive, displayed similar TRBV-TRBJ usage, unlike memory cells. The study found more hydrophobic TRB CDR3s in CXCR3-positive naive cells than in CXCR3-negative naive cells. Naive subsets showed comparable surface CD5, and TCR interaction strength was also inferred from TRB CDR3 physicochemistry.

A note on this clonotype: Its antigen is not known.

TRB cDNA libraries were made by UMI-labeled 5' RACE. From its re-call of the 5' RACE reads, TCRdb lists each CDR3 protein once, without DNA. Recorded here are tens of thousands of distinct CDR3 sequences; the top ten clones represent 4.8%. CDR3 length equals 12 residues. Germline CDR1 and CDR2: SQVTM and ANQGSEA. Phenotypically, naive CD8+ T cells corresponded to CD45RO-CCR7+CD27+CD95-. This receptor was obtained from a human donor in good health. Some clones in this sample may be carry-over from other donors' samples. The sequencing input was naive CXCR3+ CD8+ T cells from blood. Subset given: CD45RO-CCR7+CD27+CD95- naive CD8+ T cells expressing CXCR3 (TNR3+). The gene calls are TRBV29-1 and TRBJ2-7; the TRBD1 assignment by TCRdb is unverifiable without DNA. CDR3 residues: CSVKRRDYEQYF.